This T cell receptor beta chain was obtained from a study of beta chain features in type 1 diabetes. As for this clone: Its antigen remains unknown.

With 2 bases removed from V and 6 bases from J, the gap between germline ends came to 12 bases. The germline gives CDR1 SNHLY, CDR2 FYNNEI. The CDR3 has 14 amino acids. Findings of the study overall: Shortening that was moderate but significant affected the TCRB CDR3s of Type 1 diabetes patients in all four CD4+ subsets.

The sequenced template was cDNA made from the entire isolated RNA. Sequencing was performed with immunoSEQ multiplex PCR; in TCRdb, only in-frame clones are kept and a portion is missing. This sample has approximately 43,000 clones, with over 50% found just once. This TCR derives from a young man with type 1 diabetes. Some clones in this sample may be carry-over from other donors' samples. The chain recombines TRBV2 with TRBJ2-3, with a tentative D call TRBD2 (5 bases). Sequenced: Tregs from blood. CDR3 sequence reads: CASSERGGDDTQYF. In DNA form, the CDR3 reads TGTGCCAGCAGTGAACGAGGAGGCGACGATACGCAGTATTTT.